This entry lists 24 T cell receptor beta chains sequenced from one sample in a study of beta chain features in type 1 diabetes. Study observations and caveats: Moderate but significant shortening of TCRB CDR3s was recorded in all four CD4+ subsets from Type 1 diabetes patients.

Of the isolated RNA, all was reverse transcribed, and so the sequenced material was expressed TCRB transcripts. Produced via immunoSEQ multiplex PCR; TCRdb's table is partial and in-frame only. The repertoire holds about 710,000 clones, about 14% seen once, with just under 0.04% in the top ten. These receptors have no identified antigens. Sequencing was performed on naive CD4+ T cells from blood. The receptors originated from a man younger than 35 with type 1 diabetes.

CDR3 DNA: TGTGCCAGCAGCGTAGCAGGTCCACCCGATACCTATGGCTACACCTTC. It translates to CASSVAGPPDTYGYTF. V is TRBV9 and J is TRBJ1-2; D uncertain. V lost 0 bases and J 4 bases, leaving 16 bases between the germline ends. The CDR3 is made up of 16 amino acids. Germline V gene sequence: CDR1 SGDLS, CDR2 YYNGEE.

The chain combines TRBV10-3 with TRBJ1-5, with D unresolved. The CDR3 spans 17 residues. Germline V gene lookup returns CDR1 ENHRY and CDR2 SYGVKD. Trimming removed 0 bases at V and 1 base at J, with 13 bases between. The CDR3, as DNA: TGTGCCATCAGTGAGTCAGGCCCGGCCACCAGCAATCAGCCCCAGCATTTT. This encodes CAISESGPATSNQPQHF.

This clone was counted a few times. This chain joins TRBV5-1 and TRBJ2-3; D gene unclear. Germline assignment: CDR1 SGHRS and CDR2 YFSETQ. The V end was cut by 2 bases, the J end by 5 bases, with 9 bases between. The CDR3 has 13 amino acids. The CDR3 reads CASSFGTGDTQYF. For the CDR3, the DNA is TGCGCCAGCAGCTTTGGTACGGGAGATACGCAGTATTTT.

The CDR3 is CASKSQQGWTEAFF. CDR3 DNA: TGTGCCAGCAAATCCCAACAGGGGTGGACTGAAGCTTTCTTT. J is TRBJ1-1 and V is TRBV7-2, with 7 bases fitting TRBD1. Germline values: CDR1 SGHTA, CDR2 FQGNSA. The V gene end was trimmed by 7 bases and the J gene end by 5 bases; junction bases not matched to a gene: 10. CDR3 length: 14 residues.

This clone appeared a few times. This rearrangement joins TRBV29-1 to TRBJ2-2; 7 bases are a match to TRBD2. Germline V gene data show CDR1 as SQVTM and CDR2 as ANQGSEA. The V gene end was trimmed by 3 bases and the J gene end by 6 bases; junction bases not matched to a gene: 4. The CDR3 is 13 amino acids. CDR3 DNA: TGCAGCGTTGATCGAGGGAGGGCCGGGGAGCTGTTTTTT. The encoded protein is CSVDRGRAGELFF.

The V gene is TRBV7-6, the J gene TRBJ2-7, with no clear D. This CDR3 has 15 amino acids. Germline V lookup: CDR1 SGHVS, CDR2 FNYEAQ. Deletions cut 5 bases from V and 4 bases from J, with 18 bases between. The CDR3 DNA reads TGTGCCAGCAGCACCAATGTCGGCAGAGCTTACGAGCAGTACTTC. Amino acid sequence: CASSTNVGRAYEQYF.

In this sample, this clone turned up a few times. V usage is TRBV9 and J usage is TRBJ2-3; D remains unclear. This CDR3 is 14 amino acids long. The V end lost 0 bases, the J end lost 2 bases, and 7 bases lay between the germline ends. Germline V gene data show CDR1 as SGDLS and CDR2 as YYNGEE. CDR3 loop: CASSVAVNTDTQYF. DNA of the CDR3: TGTGCCAGCAGCGTAGCTGTAAACACAGATACGCAGTATTTT.

The rearrangement joins TRBV2 to TRBJ1-3; D not certain. Germline-derived CDR1 and CDR2 are SNHLY and FYNNEI. The CDR3 runs 14 residues. The ends were cut back, 1 base at V and 0 bases at J, with 4 bases in the middle. CDR3 protein: CASSEGNSGNTIYF. The CDR3 DNA sequence: TGTGCCAGCAGTGAAGGGAACTCTGGAAACACCATATATTTT. Full variable domain (rest looked up from reference TRBV2 and TRBJ1-3): EPEVTQTPSHQVTQMGQEVILRCVPISNHLYFYWYRQILGQKVEFLVSFYNNEISEKSEIFDDQFSVERPDGSNFTLKIRSTKLEDSAMYFCASSEGNSGNTIYFGEGSWLTVV.

This clone was recorded a few times. The V call is TRBV7-2, the J call TRBJ2-1, with D perhaps TRBD1 or TRBD2 (6 bases each). The CDR3 is 15 amino acids. Trimming cost V 5 bases and J 5 bases, with 16 bases left between them. Germline CDR1 and CDR2: SGHTA and FQGNSA. The CDR3 loop is CASSGGTQGNNEQFF. The DNA of the CDR3 is TGTGCCAGCAGCGGCGGGACCCAGGGGAACAATGAGCAGTTCTTC.

V gene TRBV7-3 combines with J gene TRBJ2-5, with TRBD1 as a possible D gene (5 bases). In germline, CDR1 is SGHTA, CDR2 FQGTGA. V gave up 5 bases and J gave up 5 bases, with 12 bases separating them. This CDR3 has 13 residues. CDR3 bases: TGTGCCAGCAGCCCGGACATAAGGGAGACCCAGTACTTC. It translates to CASSPDIRETQYF.

The V and J genes are TRBV6-5 and TRBJ2-5; 10 bases fit TRBD2. Trimming removed 3 bases from V and 5 bases from J; junction bases left unmatched: 6. The V gene's germline CDR1 is MNHEY and CDR2 SVGAGI. The CDR3 is 15 residues long. The CDR3 is CASSYLGLARETQYF. The CDR3, as DNA: TGTGCCAGCAGTTATCTGGGACTAGCGAGGGAGACCCAGTACTTC.

The CDR3 DNA sequence: TGTGCCAGCAGTTGGGACCGGGGGCTAGAGACCCAGTACTTC. This translates into CASSWDRGLETQYF. The genes are TRBV6-5 and TRBJ2-5, with D possibly called TRBD1 or TRBD2 (6 bases each). From germline, CDR1 is MNHEY and CDR2 SVGAGI. The length of the CDR3 is 14 residues. Trimming removed 4 bases at V and 4 bases at J, with 13 bases between.

This chain connects TRBV15 to TRBJ2-7; a weak D match, TRBD2 (6 bases). V lost 2 bases to trimming and J lost 0 bases, with 11 bases between them. Germline CDR1 LNHNV, CDR2 YYDKDF (reference sequence). The CDR3 runs to 15 residues. CDR3 residues: CATSRLDGSSYEQYF. The CDR3 nucleotides are TGTGCCACCAGCAGATTGGACGGGAGCTCCTACGAGCAGTACTTC. Based on the CDR3 plus reference TRBV15 and TRBJ2-7, the full variable domain is DAMVIQNPRYQVTQFGKPVTLSCSQTLNHNVMYWYQQKSSQAPKLLFHYYDKDFNNEADTPDNFQSRRPNTSFCFLDIRSPGLGDTAMYLCATSRLDGSSYEQYFGPGTRLTVT.

The chain joins TRBV5-1 to TRBJ1-6; perhaps TRBD1 as D (5 bases). The germline V and J ends were trimmed by 3 bases and 7 bases, with 17 bases remaining between them. CDR3 length equals 16 residues. Germline CDR1 and CDR2: SGHRS and YFSETQ. CDR3 nucleotide sequence: TGCGCCAGCAGCTGGGCCCGCGGAGGGGAAAATTCACCCCTCCACTTT. Translation: CASSWARGGENSPLHF.

This chain joins TRBV28 and TRBJ2-5, with unresolved D. TRBJ2-7 explains the end of the DNA better; the J call may be wrong. The CDR3 loop spans 14 amino acids. From germline, CDR1 is MDHEN and CDR2 SYDVKM. The CDR3 protein is CASSLLGNSYEQYF. For the CDR3, the DNA is TGTGCCAGCAGTTTGCTTGGGAACTCCTACGAGCAGTACTTC.

This clone has only a few counts. The gene calls are TRBV5-1 and TRBJ2-2, with 8 bases fitting TRBD1. The CDR3 length is 15 residues. The germline CDR1 and CDR2 sequences are SGHRS and YFSETQ. V lost 4 bases to trimming and J lost 5 bases; unmatched junction nucleotides: 7. Here the CDR3 reads CASSQGTGRTGELFF. DNA of the CDR3: TGCGCCAGCAGCCAAGGGACAGGTCGAACCGGGGAGCTGTTTTTT.

V is TRBV13 and J is TRBJ2-2; D gene uncertain. Germline assignment: CDR1 PRHDT and CDR2 FYEKMQ (reference sequence). V was pared by 0 bases and J by 0 bases, with 23 bases between. CDR3 length equals 21 residues. The CDR3 protein is CASSLGRTVVLSYANTGELFF. CDR3 bases: TGTGCCAGCAGCTTAGGCCGGACCGTCGTTTTATCCTACGCGAACACCGGGGAGCTGTTTTTT.

The rearrangement joins TRBV2 to TRBJ1-1; 7 positions agree with TRBD1. Germline V gene sequence: CDR1 SNHLY, CDR2 FYNNEI. The CDR3 loop spans 14 amino acids. The ends lost 7 bases at V and 4 bases at J; junction bases unmatched: 9. The chain's CDR3 is CASNAGTAFTEAFF. CDR3 DNA sequence: TGTGCCAGCAATGCCGGGACAGCTTTCACTGAAGCTTTCTTT.

This chain uses TRBV9 with TRBJ1-4; D not resolved. This CDR3 contains 16 residues. Germline CDR1 SGDLS, CDR2 YYNGEE. The ends were cut back, 0 bases at V and 8 bases at J, with 17 bases in the middle. CDR3 region: CASSVGSAQRREKLFF. The CDR3 DNA reads TGTGCCAGCAGCGTAGGGTCGGCTCAAAGGAGGGAAAAACTGTTTTTT.

This clone has only a few counts. The chain uses TRBV5-4 and TRBJ2-7; TRBD1 agrees at 7 bases. CDR3 length equals 16 residues. J lost 4 bases, V lost 0 bases, and 10 bases had no gene match. Germline values: CDR1 SGHNT, CDR2 YYREEE (reference sequence). CDR3 nucleotide sequence: TGTGCCAGCAGCTTGGGATTTAGGGGGCGGTATTACGAGCAGTACTTC. Translated: CASSLGFRGRYYEQYF.

This clone has just a few counts. The V call is TRBV5-1, the J call TRBJ2-2; TRBD2 might be the D (6 bases). The ends were cut back, 6 bases at V and 3 bases at J, with 15 bases in the middle. Germline assignment: CDR1 SGHRS and CDR2 YFSETQ. The CDR3 totals 15 residues. The CDR3 bases are TGCGCCAGCACGTCGCGGGGCGGGGACACCGGGGAGCTGTTTTTT. Translating gives CASTSRGGDTGELFF. The variable domain in full, with the rest retrieved from reference TRBV5-1 and TRBJ2-2, is KAGVTQTPRYLIKTRGQQVTLSCSPISGHRSVSWYQQTPGQGLQFLFEYFSETQRNKGNFPGRFSGRQFSNSRSEMNVSTLELGDSALYLCASTSRGGDTGELFFGEGSRLTVL.

The V and J genes are TRBV5-6 and TRBJ2-6, with TRBD2 as a possible D gene (6 bases). This CDR3 contains 15 residues. Germline assignment: CDR1 SGHDT and CDR2 YYEEEE. V lost 2 bases to trimming and J lost 3 bases, with 9 bases between them. CDR3 nucleotide sequence: TGTGCCAGCAGCTTAGGAGGGTATGGGGCCAACGTCCTGACTTTC. As protein: CASSLGGYGANVLTF.

This clone was picked up a small number of times. The V gene is TRBV7-9, the J gene TRBJ2-1, with D possibly matching TRBD2 (6 bases). The CDR3 consists of 15 residues. In germline, CDR1 is SEHNR, CDR2 FQNEAQ (reference sequence). V was trimmed by 7 bases and J by 4 bases, leaving 17 bases between them. The CDR3 loop is CASNLGRGGYNEQFF. The CDR3 bases are TGTGCCAGCAACCTTGGACGTGGAGGGTACAATGAGCAGTTCTTC.

The V and J genes are TRBV18 and TRBJ2-2; 7 nucleotides agree with TRBD1. Germline-derived CDR1 and CDR2 are KGHSH and LQKENI. Germline trimming cut 3 bases from V and 5 bases from J; bases unmatched to any gene: 0. This CDR3 contains 13 residues. The CDR3 DNA sequence: TGTGCCAGCTCACCGGACAGGACCGGGGAGCTGTTTTTT. Encoded protein: CASSPDRTGELFF.